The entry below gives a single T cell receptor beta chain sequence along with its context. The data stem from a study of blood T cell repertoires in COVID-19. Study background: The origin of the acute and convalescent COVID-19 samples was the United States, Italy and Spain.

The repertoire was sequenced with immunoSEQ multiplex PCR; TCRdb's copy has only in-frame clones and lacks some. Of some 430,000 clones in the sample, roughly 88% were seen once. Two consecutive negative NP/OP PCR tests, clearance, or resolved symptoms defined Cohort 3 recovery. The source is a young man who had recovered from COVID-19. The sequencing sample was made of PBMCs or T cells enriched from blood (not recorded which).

CDR3 residues: CARSLAFDRGTYGYTF. CDR3 sequence (DNA): TGTGCCAGAAGCTTGGCCTTCGACAGGGGGACTTATGGCTACACCTTC. J is TRBJ1-2 and V is TRBV5-3; 9 positions match TRBD1. TRBV5-3 is an ORF for which the function is uncertain. V lost 0 bases, J lost 5 bases, and 8 bases stayed unmatched. This CDR3 is 16 amino acids long.